The 16 T cell receptor beta chains listed next were all sequenced from one sample in a study of PD-1 blockade in classical Hodgkin lymphoma. Each patient's relapse followed autologous stem cell transplantation, and brentuximab vedotin exposure varied. TCRdb's copy holds only in-frame clones and misses some; the assay was immunoSEQ multiplex PCR. The table lists over 90,000 clones, 89% of them singletons. The source was peripheral blood mononuclear cells (PBMCs), collected before the second cycle of nivolumab. These receptors were collected from a human donor with classical Hodgkin lymphoma.

CDR3 loop: CASSEPSRALAKNIQYF. CDR3 sequence (DNA): TGTGCCAGCAGTGAACCATCTAGGGCGCTAGCCAAAAACATTCAGTACTTC. The rearrangement links TRBV25-1 to TRBJ2-4, with D unclear. The CDR3 totals 17 residues. Germline V gene lookup returns CDR1 MGHDK and CDR2 SYGVNS. The V gene lost 2 bases and the J gene lost 0 bases, with 14 bases spanning the gap.

Here the CDR3 reads CASSRTSSYEQYF. DNA of the CDR3: TGTGCCAGCAGCCGGACTAGCTCCTACGAGCAGTACTTC. The rearrangement joins TRBV7-9 to TRBJ2-7; 7 bases are a match to TRBD2. CDR1 and CDR2 (germline): SEHNR, FQNEAQ (reference sequence). CDR3 length: 13 residues. V gave up 5 bases and J gave up 0 bases; unmatched junction bases: 1.

This rearrangement joins TRBV2 to TRBJ2-3; no firm D call. The V gene lost 2 bases and the J gene lost 2 bases, with 11 bases spanning the gap. The CDR3 is made up of 15 amino acids. The V gene's germline CDR1 is SNHLY and CDR2 FYNNEI. CDR3 region: CASSESTTATDTQYF. CDR3 DNA sequence: TGTGCCAGCAGTGAAAGTACAACAGCCACAGATACGCAGTATTTT.

As to this clone: Germline is not matched at one junction end, which may reflect a read error. This chain links TRBV27 with TRBJ2-1, with unresolved D. Germline CDR1 is MNHEY and CDR2 is SMNVEV (reference sequence). This CDR3 is built from 15 residues. In DNA form, the CDR3 reads TGTGCCACCAGTCCACAGAGAAGGTTAGGCAATGAGCAGTTCTTC. It translates to CATSPQRRLGNEQFF.

The gene calls are TRBV4-1 and TRBJ2-1; 10 bases are a match to TRBD1. J was trimmed by 7 bases and V by 0 bases; bases with no gene match: 6. Germline lookup yields CDR1 MGHRA and CDR2 YSYEKL. The CDR3 has 16 amino acids. This chain's CDR3 is CASSQDIGTGANEQFF. The CDR3 region has the DNA TGCGCCAGCAGCCAAGATATTGGGACAGGGGCGAATGAGCAGTTCTTC.

V gene TRBV13 combines with J gene TRBJ2-1, with D possibly matching TRBD2 (5 bases). The CDR3 runs to 14 residues. Trimming pared 5 bases from V and 10 bases from J, leaving 18 bases between. The germline CDR1 and CDR2 sequences are PRHDT and FYEKMQ (reference sequence). For the CDR3, the DNA is TGTGCCAGCAGCCGGCCGGTCTCTAGCAGGGAGCAGTTCTTC. Translation: CASSRPVSSREQFF.

V usage is TRBV7-9 and J usage is TRBJ2-7, with 12 bases fitting TRBD1. Germline lookup yields CDR1 SEHNR and CDR2 FQNEAQ (reference sequence). The CDR3 extends over 17 amino acids. With 4 bases clipped from V and 3 bases from J, the junction kept 10 bases outside the gene matches. Here the CDR3 reads CASSSPSGTGGFYEQYF. As DNA, the CDR3 is TGTGCCAGCAGCTCCCCCTCCGGGACAGGGGGCTTCTACGAGCAGTACTTC.

V usage is TRBV27 and J usage is TRBJ2-1; maybe TRBD1 (5 bases). Looked up from germline, CDR1 is MNHEY and CDR2 is SMNVEV (reference sequence). V lost 7 bases to trimming and J lost 5 bases, with 24 bases between them. The CDR3 is 17 amino acids. CDR3 residues: CASNSGWDRLDHNEQFF. CDR3 coding DNA: TGTGCCAGCAATTCAGGGTGGGATAGACTTGACCACAATGAGCAGTTCTTC.

The rearrangement links TRBV30 to TRBJ2-5; D may match TRBD1 or TRBD2 (5 bases each). The germline V and J ends were trimmed by 3 bases and 4 bases, with 12 bases remaining between them. This CDR3 is built from 13 residues. Germline assignment: CDR1 GTSNPN and CDR2 SVGIG (reference sequence). CDR3 sequence reads: CAWRGVGLETQYF. DNA for the CDR3: TGTGCCTGGAGGGGGGTTGGGCTAGAGACCCAGTACTTC.

The chain uses TRBV11-1 and TRBJ2-1; 7 bases match TRBD1. Germline trimming cut 1 base from V and 8 bases from J; bases unmatched to any gene: 8. CDR1 and CDR2 (germline): SGHAT, FQDESV (reference sequence). This CDR3 has 15 amino acids. The CDR3 loop is CASSLVSGGNYEQFF. The CDR3 region has the DNA TGTGCCAGCAGCTTAGTTTCAGGGGGTAACTATGAGCAGTTCTTC.

The rearrangement links TRBV5-1 to TRBJ2-7, with D perhaps being TRBD1 or TRBD2 (5 bases each). The CDR3 runs to 17 residues. Germline V gene data show CDR1 as SGHRS and CDR2 as YFSETQ. Trimming shortened V by 4 bases and J by 0 bases, and 20 bases separated the two germline ends. CDR3 DNA sequence: TGCGCCAGCAGCCGCGGACTGGCCGGTGACAGCTCCTACGAGCAGTACTTC. Its protein product is CASSRGLAGDSSYEQYF.

This clone was found a few times. The chain employs TRBV6-1 and TRBJ1-6; D unclear. The CDR3 runs to 12 residues. The germline CDR1 and CDR2 sequences are MNHNS and SASEGT. The V end was cut by 2 bases, the J end by 10 bases, with 6 bases between. The CDR3 is CASSESLSPLHF. DNA for the CDR3: TGTGCCAGCAGTGAATCGCTGTCACCCCTCCACTTT.

V gene TRBV28 combines with J gene TRBJ2-2, with TRBD1 matching 9 bases. The V and J ends lost 9 bases and 6 bases, in that order; junction bases with no gene match: 8. This CDR3 comprises 14 residues. Germline CDR1 and CDR2: MDHEN and SYDVKM. DNA of the CDR3: TGTGCCAGTAGTGGGACAGGGTTAGCCGGGGAGCTGTTTTTT. This encodes CASSGTGLAGELFF.

This chain links TRBV28 with TRBJ2-2, with D tentatively TRBD1 or TRBD2 (5 bases each). This CDR3 has 13 amino acids. V dropped 6 bases and J dropped 9 bases, with 14 bases sitting between them. In germline, CDR1 is MDHEN, CDR2 SYDVKM. CDR3 DNA sequence: TGTGCCAGCAGCCTCATTGAGGGACGGGAGCTGTTTTTT. The encoded protein is CASSLIEGRELFF.

The chain links TRBV18 to TRBJ2-7; 7 nucleotides line up with TRBD2. The V gene end was trimmed by 2 bases and the J gene end by 0 bases; junction bases not matched to a gene: 7. Germline values: CDR1 KGHSH, CDR2 LQKENI. The CDR3 runs to 16 residues. The CDR3 sequence is CASSPTSGIYSYEQYF. For the CDR3, the DNA is TGTGCCAGCTCACCAACAAGCGGGATATACTCCTACGAGCAGTACTTC.

The gene calls are TRBV2 and TRBJ1-2, with 8 bases aligning to TRBD1. The CDR3 length is 12 residues. V lost 5 bases and J lost 7; bases outside the gene matches: 3. From germline, CDR1 is SNHLY and CDR2 FYNNEI. The CDR3 DNA reads TGTGCCAGCAGTCTCAGGGGGCTTGGCTACACCTTC. Translation gives CASSLRGLGYTF.